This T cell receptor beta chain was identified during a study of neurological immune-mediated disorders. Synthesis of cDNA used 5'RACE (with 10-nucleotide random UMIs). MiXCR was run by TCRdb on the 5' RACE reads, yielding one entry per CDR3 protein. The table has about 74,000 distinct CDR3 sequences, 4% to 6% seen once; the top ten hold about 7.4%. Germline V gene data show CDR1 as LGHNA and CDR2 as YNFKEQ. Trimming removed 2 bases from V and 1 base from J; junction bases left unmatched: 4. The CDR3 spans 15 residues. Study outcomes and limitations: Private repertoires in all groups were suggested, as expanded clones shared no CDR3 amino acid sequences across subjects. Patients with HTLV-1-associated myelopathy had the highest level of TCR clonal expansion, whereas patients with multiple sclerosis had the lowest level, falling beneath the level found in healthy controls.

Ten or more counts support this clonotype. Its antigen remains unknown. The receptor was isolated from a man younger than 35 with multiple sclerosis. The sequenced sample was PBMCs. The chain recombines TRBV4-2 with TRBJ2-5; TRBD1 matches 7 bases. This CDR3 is CASSQRGQTQETQYF. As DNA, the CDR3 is TGTGCCAGCAGCCAAAGGGGACAGACCCAAGAGACCCAGTACTTC.